This TCR beta chain was recovered during a study of T cell responses to AZD1222 COVID-19 vaccine. CDR1 SGHTA and CDR2 FQGNSA come from the germline V gene. This CDR3 is 15 amino acids long. Trimming took 5 bases from V and 3 from J; bases not matched to a gene: 5. The data were produced by immunoSEQ multiplex PCR, yet TCRdb's version contains in-frame clones alone and is incomplete. Among fewer than 150,000 clones, around 92% were seen once, and the ten largest hold almost 4.5%. The V gene is TRBV7-2, the J gene TRBJ2-7; 12 nucleotides align to TRBD2. Sequencing used peripheral blood, obtained on day 0 of AZD1222 vaccination. The source is an adult in good health. CDR3 nucleotides: TGTGCCAGCAGCCCTGAGACTAGCGGGGGCTACGAGCAGTACTTC. Protein sequence: CASSPETSGGYEQYF.